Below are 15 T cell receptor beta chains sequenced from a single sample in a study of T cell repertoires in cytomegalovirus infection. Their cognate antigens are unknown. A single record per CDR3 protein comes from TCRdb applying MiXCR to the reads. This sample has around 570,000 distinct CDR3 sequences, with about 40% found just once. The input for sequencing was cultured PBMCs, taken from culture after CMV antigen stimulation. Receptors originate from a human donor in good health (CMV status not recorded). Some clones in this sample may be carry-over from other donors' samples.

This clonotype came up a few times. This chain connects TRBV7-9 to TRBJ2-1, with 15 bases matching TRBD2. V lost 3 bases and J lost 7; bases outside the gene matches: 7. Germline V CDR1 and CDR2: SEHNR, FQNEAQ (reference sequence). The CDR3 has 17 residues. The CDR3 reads CASSFRGLAGGGNEQFF. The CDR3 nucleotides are TGTGCCAGCAGCTTTCGAGGACTAGCGGGGGGGGGTAATGAGCAGTTCTTC. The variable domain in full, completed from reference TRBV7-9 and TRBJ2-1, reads DTGVSQNPRHKITKRGQNVTFRCDPISEHNRLYWYRQTLGQGPEFLTYFQNEAQLEKSRLLSDRFSAERPKGSFSTLEIQRTEQGDSAMYLCASSFRGLAGGGNEQFFGPGTRLTVL.

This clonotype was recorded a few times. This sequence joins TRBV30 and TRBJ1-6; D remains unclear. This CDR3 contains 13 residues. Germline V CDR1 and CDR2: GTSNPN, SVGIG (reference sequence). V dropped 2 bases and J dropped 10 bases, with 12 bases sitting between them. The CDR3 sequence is CAWSPGRESPLHF. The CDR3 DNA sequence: TGTGCCTGGAGTCCGGGTCGCGAATCACCCCTCCACTTT.

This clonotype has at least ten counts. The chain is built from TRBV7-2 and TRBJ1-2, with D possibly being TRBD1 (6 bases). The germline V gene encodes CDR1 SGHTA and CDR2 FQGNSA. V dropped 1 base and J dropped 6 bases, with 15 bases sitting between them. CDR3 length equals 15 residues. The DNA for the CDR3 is TGTGCCAGCAGCTTAGTTGGACAGCTTCCGAATGGCTACACCTTC. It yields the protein CASSLVGQLPNGYTF.

DNA for the CDR3: TGTGCCAGCAGTGCCCTGAGGCGAGACGGGGAGACCCAGTACTTC. It encodes CASSALRRDGETQYF. V and J are TRBV2 and TRBJ2-5; D not resolved. CDR1 and CDR2 from the germline V gene are SNHLY and FYNNEI. The CDR3 covers 15 residues. The V end was cut by 4 bases, the J end by 5 bases, with 17 bases between.

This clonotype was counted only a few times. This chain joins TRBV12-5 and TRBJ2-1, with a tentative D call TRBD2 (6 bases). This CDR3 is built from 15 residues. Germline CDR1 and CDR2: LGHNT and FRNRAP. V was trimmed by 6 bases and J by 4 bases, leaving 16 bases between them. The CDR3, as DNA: TGTGCTAGTGGCGCGCCGGGACTGGGGTACAATGAGCAGTTCTTC. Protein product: CASGAPGLGYNEQFF.

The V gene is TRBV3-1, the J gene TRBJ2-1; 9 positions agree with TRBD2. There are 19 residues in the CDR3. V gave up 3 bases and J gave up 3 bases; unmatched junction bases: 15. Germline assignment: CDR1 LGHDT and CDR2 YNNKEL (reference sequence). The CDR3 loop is CASSQVASGTALSYNEQFF. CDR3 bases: TGTGCCAGCAGCCAGGTTGCTAGCGGGACGGCCCTGAGCTACAATGAGCAGTTCTTC.

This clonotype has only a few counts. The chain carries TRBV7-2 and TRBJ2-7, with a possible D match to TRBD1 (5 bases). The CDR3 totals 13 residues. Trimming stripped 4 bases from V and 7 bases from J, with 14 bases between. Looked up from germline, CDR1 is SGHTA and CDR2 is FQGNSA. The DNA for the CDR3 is TGTGCCAGCAGCTCACAGGCCCGGAATGAGCAGTACTTC. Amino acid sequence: CASSSQARNEQYF.

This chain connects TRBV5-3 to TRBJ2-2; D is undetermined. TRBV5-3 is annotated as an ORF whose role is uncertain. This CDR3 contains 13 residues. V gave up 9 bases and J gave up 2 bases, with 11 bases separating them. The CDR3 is CATGIGNTGELFF. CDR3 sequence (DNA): TGTGCCACAGGCATTGGTAACACCGGGGAGCTGTTTTTT.

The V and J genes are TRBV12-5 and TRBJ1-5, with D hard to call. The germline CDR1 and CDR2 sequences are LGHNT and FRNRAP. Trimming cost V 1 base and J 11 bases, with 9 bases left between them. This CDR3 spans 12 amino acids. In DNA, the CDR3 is TGTGCTAGTGGTTTGGCCCCACGGGCCCAGCATTTT. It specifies CASGLAPRAQHF.

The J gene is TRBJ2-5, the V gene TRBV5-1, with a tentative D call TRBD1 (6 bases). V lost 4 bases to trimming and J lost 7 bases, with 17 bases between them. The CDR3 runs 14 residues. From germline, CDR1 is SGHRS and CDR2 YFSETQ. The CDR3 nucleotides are TGCGCCAGCAGCCTTACTCAGGGGAGCGGGACCCAGTACTTC. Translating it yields CASSLTQGSGTQYF.

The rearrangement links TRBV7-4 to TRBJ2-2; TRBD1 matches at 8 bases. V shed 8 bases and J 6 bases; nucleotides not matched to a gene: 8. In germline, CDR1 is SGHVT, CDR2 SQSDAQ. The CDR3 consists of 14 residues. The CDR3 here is CASLRQGTAGELFF. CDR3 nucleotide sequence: TGTGCCAGCCTCCGACAGGGGACGGCCGGGGAGCTGTTTTTT. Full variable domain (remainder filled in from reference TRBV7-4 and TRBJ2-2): GAGVSQSPRYKVAKRGRDVALRCDSISGHVTLYWYRQTLGQGSEVLTYSQSDAQRDKSGRPSGRFSAERPERSVSTLKIQRTEQGDSAVYLCASLRQGTAGELFFGEGSRLTVL.

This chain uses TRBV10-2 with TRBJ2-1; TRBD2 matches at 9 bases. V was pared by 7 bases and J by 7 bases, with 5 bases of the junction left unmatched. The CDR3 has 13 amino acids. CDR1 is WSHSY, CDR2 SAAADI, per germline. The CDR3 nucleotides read TGCGCCAGCAAAAGCGGGAGGATGAATGAGCAGTTCTTC. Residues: CASKSGRMNEQFF.

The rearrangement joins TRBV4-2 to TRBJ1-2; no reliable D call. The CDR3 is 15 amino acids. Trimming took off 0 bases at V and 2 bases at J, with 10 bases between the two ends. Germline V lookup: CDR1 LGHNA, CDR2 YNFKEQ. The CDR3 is CASSQDVGSNYGYTF. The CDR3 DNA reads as TGTGCCAGCAGCCAAGATGTCGGATCCAACTATGGCTACACCTTC.

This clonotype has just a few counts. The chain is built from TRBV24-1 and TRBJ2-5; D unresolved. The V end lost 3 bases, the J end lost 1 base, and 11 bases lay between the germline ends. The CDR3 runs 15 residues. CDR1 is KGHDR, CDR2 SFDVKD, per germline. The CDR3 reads CATSDKADFQETQYF. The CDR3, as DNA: TGTGCCACCAGTGATAAGGCCGACTTCCAAGAGACCCAGTACTTC.

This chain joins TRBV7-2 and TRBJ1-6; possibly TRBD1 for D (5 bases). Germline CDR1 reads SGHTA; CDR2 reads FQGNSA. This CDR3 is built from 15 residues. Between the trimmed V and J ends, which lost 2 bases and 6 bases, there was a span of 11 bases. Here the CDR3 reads CASSLQGPTNSPLHF. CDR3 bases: TGTGCCAGCAGCTTACAGGGACCGACTAATTCACCCCTCCACTTT.